Below, one TCR beta chain is given with its context. These data originate in a study of OX40 agonist ivuxolimab in advanced cancers. At the level of the study: Ivuxolimab, which patients received intravenously every 2 weeks, was dosed at 0.01 to 10 mg/kg.

Repertoires were generated with immunoSEQ multiplex PCR, while TCRdb's copy carries only in-frame clones and drops some. The sample lists roughly 45,000 clones; about 85% were seen once. This CDR3 has 12 residues. V lost 5 bases and J 1 base, leaving 6 bases between the germline ends. Germline loops: CDR1 SGHRS, CDR2 YFSETQ. V gene TRBV5-1 combines with J gene TRBJ1-1; D unclear. This sample comprised CD4+ or CD8+ T cells sorted from blood, obtained in a trial of the OX40 agonist ivuxolimab. The origin of this receptor is an adult with an advanced solid tumor such as melanoma, head and neck, liver or kidney cancer. The CDR3, as DNA: TGCGCCAGCAGATATGAGAACACTGAAGCTTTCTTT. Translation: CASRYENTEAFF.